The entry that follows covers one T cell receptor beta chain sequence. The assay was immunoSEQ multiplex PCR, and TCRdb's table has in-frame clones only and misses some. The sample contains about 200,000 clones, approximately 84% of which appear only once. The data derive from a study of blood T cell repertoires in COVID-19. This clonotype was sampled from a middle-aged man with acute or convalescent COVID-19. Sequenced: peripheral blood.

The CDR3 loop is CLAGSNNSPLHF. In nucleotides, the CDR3 is TGTCTAGCGGGGAGCAATAATTCACCCCTCCACTTT. The chain links TRBV6-5 to TRBJ1-6, with D uncertain. Germline lookup yields CDR1 MNHEY and CDR2 SVGAGI. The CDR3 has 12 residues.